This T cell receptor beta chain is drawn from a study of blood T cell repertoires in COVID-19. Background on the study: Samples representing acute and convalescent COVID-19 were sourced from the United States, Italy and Spain.

Enrollment of patients from Seattle took place during active infection, with longitudinal follow-up. This CDR3 spans 15 amino acids. Germline lookup yields CDR1 KGHSH and CDR2 LQKENI. Between the trimmed V and J ends, which lost 3 bases and 4 bases, there was a span of 15 bases. In the source study's methods: Scientists estimated how many nucleated cells there were by amplifying reference gene primers. Here immunoSEQ multiplex PCR was the method, and the copy in TCRdb shows in-frame clones only, minus some. That table gives V, J and clone size, and the DNA gave D and trimming. The table has some 450,000 clones, approximately 88% seen once; the top ten hold approximately 12%. This clone was seen once.

The chain is built from TRBV18 and TRBJ1-1; the D gene is possibly TRBD1 (5 bases). Sequencing used peripheral blood. The sequence came from a woman in her fifties or sixties with COVID-19, enrolled during active disease. The chain's CDR3 is CASSPLGGASTEAFF. In DNA, the CDR3 is TGTGCCAGCTCACCCCTGGGAGGGGCGAGCACTGAAGCTTTCTTT.